This TCR beta chain comes out of a study of OX40 agonist ivuxolimab in advanced cancers. From germline, CDR1 is DFQATT and CDR2 SNEGSKA (reference sequence). Trimming took off 6 bases at V and 3 bases at J, with 9 bases between the two ends. The CDR3 has 11 residues. The assay was immunoSEQ multiplex PCR, and TCRdb's table has in-frame clones only and misses some. The profile shows fewer than 40,000 clones, over 85% of them singletons. This sequence originates from an adult with an advanced solid tumor such as melanoma, head and neck, liver or kidney cancer. The chain carries TRBV20-1 and TRBJ2-7; D unclear. Sample: CD4+ or CD8+ T cells sorted from blood, taken in a trial of the OX40 agonist ivuxolimab. The chain's CDR3 is CSAPGLYEQYF. The CDR3 coding sequence is TGCAGTGCCCCGGGCCTCTACGAGCAGTACTTC.